This TCR beta chain was sequenced for a study of T-cell memory formation after mild COVID-19. At the level of the study: TCR clusters largely stayed donor specific. The study's findings and limits: Those CD4+ clones that contracted were mainly in CM and EM (CD8+ ones in EMRA). Clones contracting over day 15 to 85 were CD4/CD8 balanced, with later expanders leaning CD4+.

The CDR3 length is 14 residues. V lost 2 bases and J lost 2, with 10 bases in between. In germline, CDR1 is SEHNR, CDR2 FQNEAQ (reference sequence). Barcoded TCR alpha and TCR beta cDNA libraries with UMIs came from 5'RACE using constant-segment primers. TCRdb ran MiXCR on the 5' RACE reads and lists one entry per CDR3 protein. Of 340,000 or so distinct CDR3 sequences in the sample, roughly 13% are singletons; the top ten hold 20% to 25%. This clonotype was observed a handful of times. Antigen: not known. Since no conserved phenylalanine or tryptophan closes the CDR3, a read error is the likely cause. This sequence originates from a young man who had mild COVID-19 (a few samples of this study predate the infection). Cell type and time point are not known. The sequencing input was PBMCs or a T cell subset sorted from them (not recorded which). The chain links TRBV7-9 to TRBJ2-7; possible D gene TRBD1, 5 bases. The CDR3 here is CASSLSSGPYEQYS. The DNA of the CDR3 is TGTGCCAGCAGCTTATCATCAGGGCCCTACGAGCAGTACTCC.